This TCR beta chain was retrieved from a study of blood T cell repertoires in COVID-19. Methods used by the authors: Estimation of nucleated cell counts was performed using reference gene primer amplification. Some clones are missing from TCRdb's copy, which holds only in-frame ones; the method was immunoSEQ multiplex PCR. The DNA gave D and trimming, while V, J and clone size come from that table. The table has 95,000 to 100,000 clones, more than 65% seen once. The TCR was taken from a woman over 75 with active or convalescent COVID-19. Sequencing used peripheral blood.

The CDR3 DNA reads TGTGCCAGCAGTAGATTCTCTGGAAACACCATATATTTT. This translates into CASSRFSGNTIYF. The V gene is TRBV11-3, the J gene TRBJ1-3; D call uncertain. With 6 bases removed from V and 0 bases from J, the gap between germline ends came to 6 bases. The CDR3 totals 13 residues. Looked up from germline, CDR1 is SGHNT and CDR2 is YENEEA.